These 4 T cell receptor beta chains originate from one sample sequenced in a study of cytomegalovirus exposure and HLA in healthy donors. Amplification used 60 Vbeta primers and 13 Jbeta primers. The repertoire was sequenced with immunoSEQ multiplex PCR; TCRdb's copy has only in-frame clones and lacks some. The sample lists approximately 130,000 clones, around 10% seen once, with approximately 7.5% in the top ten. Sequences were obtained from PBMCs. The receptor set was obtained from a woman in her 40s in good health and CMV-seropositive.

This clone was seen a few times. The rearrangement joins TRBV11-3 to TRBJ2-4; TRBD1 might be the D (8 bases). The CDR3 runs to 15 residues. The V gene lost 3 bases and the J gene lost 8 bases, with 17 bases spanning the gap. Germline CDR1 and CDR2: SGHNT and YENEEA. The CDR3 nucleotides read TGTGCCAGCAGCTTGGGAACAGGGGGGGTGGACATTCAGTACTTC. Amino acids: CASSLGTGGVDIQYF.

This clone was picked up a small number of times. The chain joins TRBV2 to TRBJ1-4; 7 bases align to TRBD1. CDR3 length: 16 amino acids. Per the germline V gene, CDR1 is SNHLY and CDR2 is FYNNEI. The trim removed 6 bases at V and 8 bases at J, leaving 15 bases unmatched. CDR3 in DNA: TGTGCCAGCAGAGATAGGACAGGCACGGTTAGGGAAAAACTGTTTTTT. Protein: CASRDRTGTVREKLFF.

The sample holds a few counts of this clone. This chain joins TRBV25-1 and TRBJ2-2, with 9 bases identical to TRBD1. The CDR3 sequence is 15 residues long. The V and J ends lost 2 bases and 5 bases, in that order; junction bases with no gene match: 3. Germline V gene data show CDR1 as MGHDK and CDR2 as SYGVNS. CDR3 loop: CASSEPGTGTGELFF. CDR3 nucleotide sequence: TGTGCCAGCAGTGAACCAGGGACAGGGACCGGGGAGCTGTTTTTT.

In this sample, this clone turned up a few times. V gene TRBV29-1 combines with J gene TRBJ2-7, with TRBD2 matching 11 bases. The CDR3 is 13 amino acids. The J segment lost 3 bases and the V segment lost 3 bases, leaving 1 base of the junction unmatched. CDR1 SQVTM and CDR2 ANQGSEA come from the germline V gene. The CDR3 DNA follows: TGCAGCGTTGAGCTAGCGGGGGGCTACGAGCAGTACTTC. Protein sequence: CSVELAGGYEQYF.